Shown below are 19 T cell receptor beta chains from a single sample sequenced in a study of shared clonotypes between healthy human individuals. Clones were sequenced by immunoSEQ multiplex PCR, and TCRdb holds only the in-frame ones, with some missing. The repertoire holds over 850,000 clones, with approximately 80% as singletons. The specimen was memory CD4+ T cells from PBMCs. Subset denoted: CD45RA-negative fraction. The origin of the receptors is a man aged 18 to 35 in good health. Some clones in this sample may be carry-over from other donors' samples.

This clone was picked up one time. The chain recombines TRBV2 with TRBJ2-4, with 7 bases lining up with TRBD1. Germline V gene lookup returns CDR1 SNHLY and CDR2 FYNNEI. The CDR3 runs 14 residues. Losses at the gene ends were 7 bases for V and 1 base for J; bases not matched to a gene: 4. CDR3 region: CASKKQGAKNIQYF. CDR3 bases: TGTGCCAGCAAAAAACAGGGGGCCAAAAACATTCAGTACTTC.

V and J are TRBV2 and TRBJ1-2; D is perhaps TRBD1 (5 bases). This CDR3 is built from 13 residues. CDR1 and CDR2 from the germline V gene are SNHLY and FYNNEI. Trimming stripped 4 bases from V and 10 bases from J, with 16 bases between. In nucleotides, the CDR3 is TGTGCCAGCAGTGTGCAGGGCTTAGGGGCCTACACCTTC. Residues: CASSVQGLGAYTF.

This chain joins TRBV6-4 and TRBJ2-2; D unresolved. Germline lookup yields CDR1 MRHNA and CDR2 SNTAGT. CDR3 length: 14 residues. V was shortened by 6 bases and J by 1 base, with 9 bases between the two germline ends. The CDR3 loop is CASSLDLNTGELFF. The CDR3 DNA sequence: TGTGCCAGCAGCCTAGACTTGAACACCGGGGAGCTGTTTTTT.

CDR3 sequence reads: CASSIQGYSNQPQHF. The DNA of the CDR3 is TGTGCCAGTAGTATACAGGGGTACAGCAATCAGCCCCAGCATTTT. The chain recombines TRBV19 with TRBJ1-5; possibly TRBD1 for D (6 bases). V lost 2 bases to trimming and J lost 1 base, with 9 bases between them. The length of the CDR3 is 15 residues. CDR1 and CDR2 from the germline V gene are LNHDA and SQIVND (reference sequence).

This sequence joins TRBV4-3 and TRBJ2-3, with D possibly matching TRBD2 (5 bases). With 4 bases removed from V and 1 base from J, the gap between germline ends came to 9 bases. The CDR3 loop spans 14 amino acids. Germline V gene data show CDR1 as LGHNA and CDR2 as YSLEER. CDR3 sequence: CASSLAAGTDTQYF. The DNA of the CDR3 is TGCGCCAGCAGCCTCGCAGCGGGCACAGATACGCAGTATTTT.

The chain is built from TRBV7-9 and TRBJ1-3, with D possibly TRBD1 on 6 matching bases. This CDR3 contains 17 residues. In germline, CDR1 is SEHNR, CDR2 FQNEAQ (reference sequence). Trimming shortened V by 5 bases and J by 0 bases, and 17 bases separated the two germline ends. CDR3 region: CASSAKTGQTSGNTIYF. The CDR3 region has the DNA TGTGCCAGCAGCGCCAAGACAGGACAGACCTCTGGAAACACCATATATTTT. Full variable domain (outside the CDR3, taken from reference TRBV7-9 and TRBJ1-3): DTGVSQNPRHKITKRGQNVTFRCDPISEHNRLYWYRQTLGQGPEFLTYFQNEAQLEKSRLLSDRFSAERPKGSFSTLEIQRTEQGDSAMYLCASSAKTGQTSGNTIYFGEGSWLTVV.

The V and J genes are TRBV18 and TRBJ1-1; D ambiguous. Trimming took off 2 bases at V and 4 bases at J, with 11 bases between the two ends. CDR1 is KGHSH, CDR2 LQKENI, per germline. The CDR3 sequence is 14 residues long. CDR3 nucleotide sequence: TGTGCCAGCTCACCAGGTCTGGGTTCCACTGAAGCTTTCTTT. It codes for CASSPGLGSTEAFF. Looking up the rest from reference TRBV18 and TRBJ1-1 gives the full variable domain: NAGVMQNPRHLVRRRGQEARLRCSPMKGHSHVYWYRQLPEEGLKFMVYLQKENIIDESGMPKERFSAEFPKEGPSILRIQQVVRGDSAAYFCASSPGLGSTEAFFGQGTRLTVV.

The chain joins TRBV6-5 to TRBJ1-2, with a tentative D call TRBD1 (6 bases). Per the germline V gene, CDR1 is MNHEY and CDR2 is SVGAGI. This CDR3 contains 14 residues. The V gene lost 2 bases and the J gene lost 10 bases, with 17 bases spanning the gap. CDR3 region: CASSYRGQLDAYTF. DNA for the CDR3: TGTGCCAGCAGTTACCGTGGACAGTTAGACGCCTACACCTTC.

This clone was found once. This could be a read error, since a much larger clone is one nucleotide away. The genes are TRBV6-5 and TRBJ1-2; TRBD1 aligns across 7 bases. Germline assignment: CDR1 MNHEY and CDR2 SVGAGI. The CDR3 is 13 residues long. J lost 2 bases, V lost 6 bases, and 3 bases had no gene match. Here the CDR3 DNA reads TGTGCCAGCAGGGGGACAGTGAACTATGGCTACACCTTC. As protein: CASRGTVNYGYTF.

The chain has TRBV28 and TRBJ2-7, with D possibly TRBD2 on 8 matching bases. V lost 7 bases and J lost 0, with 22 bases in between. Looked up from germline, CDR1 is MDHEN and CDR2 is SYDVKM. There are 17 residues in the CDR3. As DNA, the CDR3 is TGTGCCAGCATACAGAACGGGAGGGGGACAGCCTCCTACGAGCAGTACTTC. This sequence encodes CASIQNGRGTASYEQYF. The variable domain in full, with the rest retrieved from reference TRBV28 and TRBJ2-7, is DVKVTQSSRYLVKRTGEKVFLECVQDMDHENMFWYRQDPGLGLRLIYFSYDVKMKEKGDIPEGYSVSREKKERFSLILESASTNQTSMYLCASIQNGRGTASYEQYFGPGTRLTVT.

The chain has TRBV5-6 and TRBJ1-1; D uncertain. Germline V gives CDR1 SGHDT, CDR2 YYEEEE. V shed 0 bases and J shed 7 bases, with 10 bases lying between them. The CDR3 runs to 13 residues. The CDR3 sequence: CASSLVSGFEAFF. In nucleotides, the CDR3 is TGTGCCAGCAGCTTGGTTTCGGGGTTTGAAGCTTTCTTT.

The CDR3 reads CASRRLGNQPQHF. The CDR3 coding sequence is TGTGCCAGCCGAAGGTTAGGCAATCAGCCCCAGCATTTT. This rearrangement joins TRBV6-5 to TRBJ1-5; D remains ambiguous. The CDR3 spans 13 residues. Trimming removed 8 bases from V and 2 bases from J, with 10 bases in between. Germline V CDR1 and CDR2: MNHEY, SVGAGI.

The V gene is TRBV2, the J gene TRBJ1-4, with 7 bases aligning to TRBD1. The trim removed 8 bases at V and 8 bases at J, leaving 8 bases unmatched. CDR1 is SNHLY, CDR2 FYNNEI, per germline. The CDR3 covers 13 residues. CDR3 in DNA: TGTGCCAGCCGTAGACAGGGTTGGGAAAAACTGTTTTTT. This sequence encodes CASRRQGWEKLFF. Filled out from reference TRBV2 and TRBJ1-4, the complete variable domain reads EPEVTQTPSHQVTQMGQEVILRCVPISNHLYFYWYRQILGQKVEFLVSFYNNEISEKSEIFDDQFSVERPDGSNFTLKIRSTKLEDSAMYFCASRRQGWEKLFFGSGTQLSVL.

The V gene is TRBV28, the J gene TRBJ1-1; D gene ambiguous. Germline V CDR1 and CDR2: MDHEN, SYDVKM. This CDR3 contains 13 residues. Between the trimmed V and J ends, which lost 0 bases and 1 base, there was a span of 3 bases. CDR3 coding DNA: TGTGCCAGCAGTTTATGGGAGAACACTGAAGCTTTCTTT. Residues: CASSLWENTEAFF.

The chain carries TRBV18 and TRBJ1-4; no definite D call. This CDR3 comprises 13 residues. CDR1 is KGHSH, CDR2 LQKENI, per germline. V lost 4 bases, J lost 3 bases, and 6 bases lay in between. This chain's CDR3 is CASSQGSNEKLFF. CDR3 nucleotides: TGTGCCAGCTCACAAGGATCTAATGAAAAACTGTTTTTT.

This clone was seen only a few times. The rearrangement uses TRBV7-2 and TRBJ2-7, with TRBD2 matching 10 bases. Looked up from germline, CDR1 is SGHTA and CDR2 is FQGNSA. This CDR3 contains 15 residues. The ends lost 3 bases at V and 5 bases at J; junction bases unmatched: 7. CDR3 in amino acids: CASSLSGTSEDEQYF. The CDR3 DNA follows: TGTGCCAGCAGCTTGTCCGGGACTAGCGAAGACGAGCAGTACTTC.

In regard to this clone: This sample also contains other DNA sequences that code for the same CDR3. The chain couples TRBV6-1 to TRBJ1-1; no clear D gene. CDR3 length: 13 amino acids. V lost 0 bases and J 1 base, leaving 3 bases between the germline ends. The germline V gene encodes CDR1 MNHNS and CDR2 SASEGT. This CDR3 is CASSEAANTEAFF. The DNA of the CDR3 is TGTGCCAGCAGTGAAGCGGCGAACACTGAAGCTTTCTTT.

The genes are TRBV6-4 and TRBJ1-4; 9 positions agree with TRBD1. The length of the CDR3 is 14 residues. V gave up 0 bases and J gave up 9 bases; unmatched junction bases: 2. Germline lookup yields CDR1 MRHNA and CDR2 SNTAGT. This chain's CDR3 is CASSDSGTGQKLFF. CDR3 DNA sequence: TGTGCCAGCAGTGACTCGGGGACAGGGCAAAAACTGTTTTTT.

V gene TRBV19 combines with J gene TRBJ1-5; TRBD1 is a possible D gene (5 bases). The CDR3 covers 15 residues. Germline CDR1 and CDR2: LNHDA and SQIVND (reference sequence). V lost 6 bases to trimming and J lost 2 bases, with 14 bases between them. CDR3 nucleotides: TGTGCCAGTAGGATGGGAGGGGTGGGCAATCAGCCCCAGCATTTT. Amino acids: CASRMGGVGNQPQHF.